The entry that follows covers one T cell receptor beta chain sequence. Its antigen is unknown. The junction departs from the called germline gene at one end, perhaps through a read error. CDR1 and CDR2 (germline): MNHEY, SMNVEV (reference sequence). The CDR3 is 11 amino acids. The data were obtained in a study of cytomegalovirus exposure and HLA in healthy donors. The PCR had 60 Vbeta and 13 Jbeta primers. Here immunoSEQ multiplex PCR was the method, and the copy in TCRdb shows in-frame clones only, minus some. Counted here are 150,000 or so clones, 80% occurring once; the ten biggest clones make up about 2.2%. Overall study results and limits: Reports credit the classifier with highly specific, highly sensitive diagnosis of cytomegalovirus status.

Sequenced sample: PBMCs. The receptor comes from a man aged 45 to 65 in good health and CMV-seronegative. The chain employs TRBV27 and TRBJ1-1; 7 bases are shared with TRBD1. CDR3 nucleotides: TGTGCCAGCAGTTCGGGACAGTCGGGGCCCTTT. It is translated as CASSSGQSGPF.